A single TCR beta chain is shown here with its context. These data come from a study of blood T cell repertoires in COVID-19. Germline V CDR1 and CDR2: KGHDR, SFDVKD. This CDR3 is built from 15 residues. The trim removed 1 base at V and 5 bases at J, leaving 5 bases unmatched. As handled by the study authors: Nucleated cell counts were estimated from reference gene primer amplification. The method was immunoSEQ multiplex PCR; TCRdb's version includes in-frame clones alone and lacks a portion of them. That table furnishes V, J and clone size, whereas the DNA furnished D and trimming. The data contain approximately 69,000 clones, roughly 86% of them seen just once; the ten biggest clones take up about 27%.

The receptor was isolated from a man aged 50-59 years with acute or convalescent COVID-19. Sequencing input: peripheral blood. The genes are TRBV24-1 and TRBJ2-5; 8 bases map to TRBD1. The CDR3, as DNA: TGTGCCACCAGTGATTTTGCAGGGGGCGCCGAGACCCAGTACTTC. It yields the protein CATSDFAGGAETQYF.